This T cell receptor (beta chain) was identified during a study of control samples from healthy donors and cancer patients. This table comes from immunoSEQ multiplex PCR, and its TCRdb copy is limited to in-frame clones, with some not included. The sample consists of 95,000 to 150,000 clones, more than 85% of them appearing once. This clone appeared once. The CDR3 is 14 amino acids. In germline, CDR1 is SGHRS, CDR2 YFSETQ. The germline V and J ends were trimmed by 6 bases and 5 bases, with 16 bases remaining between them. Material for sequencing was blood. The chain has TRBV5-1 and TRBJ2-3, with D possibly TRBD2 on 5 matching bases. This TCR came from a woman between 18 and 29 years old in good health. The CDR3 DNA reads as TGCGCCAGCACCCCCGGCGGTGGAGGAGATACGCAGTATTTT. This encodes CASTPGGGGDTQYF.